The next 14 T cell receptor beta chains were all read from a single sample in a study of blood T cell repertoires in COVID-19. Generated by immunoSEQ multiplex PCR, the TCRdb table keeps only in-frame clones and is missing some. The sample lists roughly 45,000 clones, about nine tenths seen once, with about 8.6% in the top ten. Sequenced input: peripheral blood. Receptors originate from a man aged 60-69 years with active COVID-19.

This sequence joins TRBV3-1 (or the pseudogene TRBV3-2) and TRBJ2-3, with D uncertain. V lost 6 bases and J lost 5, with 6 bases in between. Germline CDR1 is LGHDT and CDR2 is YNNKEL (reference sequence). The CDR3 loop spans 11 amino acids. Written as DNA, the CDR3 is TGTGCCAGCAGGGCACAAGATACGCAGTATTTT. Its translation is CASRAQDTQYF.

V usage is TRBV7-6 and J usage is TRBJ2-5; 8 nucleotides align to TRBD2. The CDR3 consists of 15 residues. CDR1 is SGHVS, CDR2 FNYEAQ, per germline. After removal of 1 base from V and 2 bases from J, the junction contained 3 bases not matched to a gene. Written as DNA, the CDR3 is TGTGCCAGCAGCTTAGGGGCGGGAGGACAAGAGACCCAGTACTTC. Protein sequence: CASSLGAGGQETQYF.

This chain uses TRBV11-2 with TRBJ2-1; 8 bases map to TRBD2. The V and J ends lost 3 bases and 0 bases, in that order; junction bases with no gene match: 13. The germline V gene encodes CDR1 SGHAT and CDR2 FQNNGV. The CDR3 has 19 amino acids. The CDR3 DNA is TGTGCCAGCAGCTTTGCATCGGTAGCGGGGCTAAGCTCCTACAATGAGCAGTTCTTC. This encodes CASSFASVAGLSSYNEQFF.

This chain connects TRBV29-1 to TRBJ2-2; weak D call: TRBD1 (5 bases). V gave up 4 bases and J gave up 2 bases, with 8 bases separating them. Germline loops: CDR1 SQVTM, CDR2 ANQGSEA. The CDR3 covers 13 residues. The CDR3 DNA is TGCAGCGTTGGCAGGGAAAACACCGGGGAGCTGTTTTTT. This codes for CSVGRENTGELFF.

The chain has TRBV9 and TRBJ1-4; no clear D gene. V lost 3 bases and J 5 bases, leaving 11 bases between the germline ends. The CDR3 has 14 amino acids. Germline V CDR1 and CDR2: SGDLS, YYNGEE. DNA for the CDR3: TGTGCCAGCAGCGAGGCGGCGGGGAATGAAAAACTGTTTTTT. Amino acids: CASSEAAGNEKLFF. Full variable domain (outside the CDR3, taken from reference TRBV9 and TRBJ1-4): DSGVTQTPKHLITATGQRVTLRCSPRSGDLSVYWYQQSLDQGLQFLIQYYNGEERAKGNILERFSAQQFPDLHSELNLSSLELGDSALYFCASSEAAGNEKLFFGSGTQLSVL.

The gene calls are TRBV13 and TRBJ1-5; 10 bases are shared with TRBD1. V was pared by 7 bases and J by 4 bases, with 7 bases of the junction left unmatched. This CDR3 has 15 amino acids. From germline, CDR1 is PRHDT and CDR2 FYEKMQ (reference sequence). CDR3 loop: CASTSRQGANQPQHF. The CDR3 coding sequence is TGTGCCAGCACCTCACGACAGGGGGCGAATCAGCCCCAGCATTTT.

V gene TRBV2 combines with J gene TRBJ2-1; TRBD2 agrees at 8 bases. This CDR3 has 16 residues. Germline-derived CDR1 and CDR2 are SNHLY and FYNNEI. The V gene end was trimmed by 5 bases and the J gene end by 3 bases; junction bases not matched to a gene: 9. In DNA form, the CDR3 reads TGTGCCAGCAGTCTATCCGGACTAGCCAGCTACAATGAGCAGTTCTTC. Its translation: CASSLSGLASYNEQFF.

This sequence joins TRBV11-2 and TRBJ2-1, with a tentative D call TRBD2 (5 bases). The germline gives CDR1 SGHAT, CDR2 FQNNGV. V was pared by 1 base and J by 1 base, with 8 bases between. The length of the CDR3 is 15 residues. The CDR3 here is CASSLVTGSYNEQFF. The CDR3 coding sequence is TGTGCCAGCAGCTTAGTGACGGGATCCTACAATGAGCAGTTCTTC.

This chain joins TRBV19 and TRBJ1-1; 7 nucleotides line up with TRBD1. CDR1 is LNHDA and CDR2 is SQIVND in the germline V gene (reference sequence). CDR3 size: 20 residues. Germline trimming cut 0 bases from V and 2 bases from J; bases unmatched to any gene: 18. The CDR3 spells CASSIDGNYRGPTLNTEAFF. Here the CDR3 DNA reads TGTGCCAGTAGTATAGATGGCAACTACAGGGGCCCTACACTCAACACTGAAGCTTTCTTT.

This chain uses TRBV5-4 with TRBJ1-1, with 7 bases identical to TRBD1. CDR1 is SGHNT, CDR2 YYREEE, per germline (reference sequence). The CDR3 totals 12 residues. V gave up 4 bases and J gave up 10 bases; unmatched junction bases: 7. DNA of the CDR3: TGTGCCAGCAGCCCCCGGACAGGCGCAGCTTTCTTT. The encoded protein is CASSPRTGAAFF.

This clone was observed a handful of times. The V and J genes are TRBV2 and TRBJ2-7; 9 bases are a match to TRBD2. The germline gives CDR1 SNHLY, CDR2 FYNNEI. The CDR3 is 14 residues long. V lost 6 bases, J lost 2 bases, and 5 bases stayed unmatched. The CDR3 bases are TGTGCCAGCAGAAGACTAGCGGTAACCTACGAGCAGTACTTC. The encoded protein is CASRRLAVTYEQYF.

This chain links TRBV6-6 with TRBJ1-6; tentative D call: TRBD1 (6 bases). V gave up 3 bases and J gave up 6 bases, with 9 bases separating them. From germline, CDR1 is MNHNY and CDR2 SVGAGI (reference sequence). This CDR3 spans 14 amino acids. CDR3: CASSYPDSNSPLHF. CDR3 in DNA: TGTGCCAGCAGTTATCCGGACAGTAATTCACCCCTCCACTTT.

The CDR3 bases are TGCGCCAGCAGCCTGGCGCCGGGACTACCCGGGAGCCCCTACGAGCAGTACTTC. Its translation is CASSLAPGLPGSPYEQYF. The V call is TRBV5-1, the J call TRBJ2-7; 7 nucleotides match TRBD2. The CDR3 is 18 amino acids. CDR1 is SGHRS, CDR2 YFSETQ, per germline. J gave up 2 bases and V 4 bases, and 18 bases lay outside the gene matches. Based on the CDR3 plus reference TRBV5-1 and TRBJ2-7, the full variable domain is KAGVTQTPRYLIKTRGQQVTLSCSPISGHRSVSWYQQTPGQGLQFLFEYFSETQRNKGNFPGRFSGRQFSNSRSEMNVSTLELGDSALYLCASSLAPGLPGSPYEQYFGPGTRLTVT.

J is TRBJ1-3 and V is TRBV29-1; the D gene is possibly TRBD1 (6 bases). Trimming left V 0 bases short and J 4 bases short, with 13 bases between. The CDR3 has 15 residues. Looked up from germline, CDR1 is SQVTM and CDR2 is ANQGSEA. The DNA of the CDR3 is TGCAGCGTTGAAGATCCATGGGGGCGCGGAAACACCATATATTTT. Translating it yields CSVEDPWGRGNTIYF.